This T cell receptor beta chain was sequenced in a study of shared clonotypes between healthy human individuals. The sorted-subset replicate PCRs were given around 200 ng DNA, which is approximately 30,000 T cell genomes. Sequenced by immunoSEQ multiplex PCR; TCRdb stores in-frame clones only, minus some. The sample carries approximately 720,000 clones, 60% to 80% recorded once. Germline V gene sequence: CDR1 SGHRS, CDR2 YFSETQ. The V and J ends lost 0 bases and 8 bases respectively, with 19 bases between them. This CDR3 has 16 amino acids. This TCR was sampled from a woman in her 30s in good health. The sample was memory CD4+ T cells sorted from blood. The subset was: CD45RA-negative fraction. The V call is TRBV5-1, the J call TRBJ2-3; no definite D call. The CDR3 reads CASSLASGPSKGTQYF. In DNA, the CDR3 is TGCGCCAGCAGCTTGGCCTCCGGCCCATCGAAGGGTACGCAGTATTTT.